Below, 8 T cell receptor beta chains from the same sample are listed, as sequenced in a study of identifying expanded T cells in peripheral blood. Assay used: immunoSEQ multiplex PCR; TCRdb lists only in-frame clones, some missing. The profile shows around 100,000 clones, around nine tenths of them singletons. The sequenced sample consisted of blood. All receptors derive from a person aged 18 to 69 in good health.

The chain combines TRBV5-6 with TRBJ1-3; D may be TRBD1 (5 bases). There are 14 residues in the CDR3. The germline CDR1 and CDR2 sequences are SGHDT and YYEEEE. V was trimmed by 4 bases and J by 0 bases, leaving 8 bases between them. The DNA of the CDR3 is TGTGCCAGCAGCCGGGACCCCTCTGGAAACACCATATATTTT. This gives the protein CASSRDPSGNTIYF.

In this sample, this clone is medium-sized. Different DNA sequences within this sample yield the same CDR3. This chain joins TRBV5-4 and TRBJ1-4, with no clear D. The CDR3 has 14 residues. Trimming cost V 2 bases and J 1 base, with 6 bases left between them. The germline gives CDR1 SGHNT, CDR2 YYREEE (reference sequence). The DNA of the CDR3 is TGTGCCAGCAGCTTAGACCAAACTAATGAAAAACTGTTTTTT. Its protein is CASSLDQTNEKLFF. The full variable domain, completed using reference TRBV5-4 and TRBJ1-4, is ETGVTQSPTHLIKTRGQQVTLRCSSQSGHNTVSWYQQALGQGPQFIFQYYREEENGRGNFPPRFSGLQFPNYSSELNVNALELDDSALYLCASSLDQTNEKLFFGSGTQLSVL.

The V gene is TRBV5-6, the J gene TRBJ2-1, with 10 positions matching TRBD1. This CDR3 has 15 residues. The V and J ends lost 2 bases and 12 bases, in that order; junction bases with no gene match: 11. In germline, CDR1 is SGHDT, CDR2 YYEEEE. Here the CDR3 DNA reads TGTGCCAGCAGCTTAAGACAGGGGGCTTTAGTTCTGCAGTTCTTC. Translated: CASSLRQGALVLQFF.

V gene TRBV29-1 combines with J gene TRBJ2-1, with TRBD2 as a possible D gene (5 bases). Germline values: CDR1 SQVTM, CDR2 ANQGSEA. The germline V and J ends were trimmed by 4 bases and 0 bases, with 7 bases remaining between them. The CDR3 covers 13 residues. CDR3 nucleotide sequence: TGCAGCGTTGCCCGGGGCTCCTACAATGAGCAGTTCTTC. Its translation: CSVARGSYNEQFF.

CDR3 sequence (DNA): TGTGCCAGCAGCCTTCTCGGAGCGACCGACTATGGCTACACCTTC. The encoded protein is CASSLLGATDYGYTF. This chain uses TRBV27 with TRBJ1-2; D is ambiguous. V dropped 6 bases and J dropped 3 bases, with 17 bases sitting between them. There are 15 residues in the CDR3. Germline lookup yields CDR1 MNHEY and CDR2 SMNVEV (reference sequence).

This sequence joins TRBV5-1 and TRBJ2-7; D is ambiguous. The CDR3 sequence is 16 residues long. V was cut by 0 bases and J by 2 bases, with 15 bases left in between. Germline CDR1 and CDR2: SGHRS and YFSETQ. CDR3 residues: CASSLASGGVPYEQYF. The CDR3 region has the DNA TGCGCCAGCAGCTTGGCTTCCGGTGGGGTGCCCTACGAGCAGTACTTC.

The gene calls are TRBV2 and TRBJ1-5; 8 bases line up with TRBD1. Germline V CDR1 and CDR2: SNHLY, FYNNEI. V shed 8 bases, J shed 6 bases, and the junction held 6 bases outside the gene matches. The CDR3 consists of 13 residues. The chain's CDR3 is CASSTGVAQPQHF. CDR3 sequence (DNA): TGTGCCAGCTCGACAGGGGTAGCTCAGCCCCAGCATTTT.

This chain uses TRBV18 with TRBJ1-5; 8 bases are shared with TRBD1. V dropped 0 bases and J dropped 3; count of bases not matched to a gene: 1. CDR3 length equals 15 residues. The germline gives CDR1 KGHSH, CDR2 LQKENI. The CDR3: CASSPPGQANQPQHF. The CDR3 nucleotides are TGTGCCAGCTCACCACCGGGACAGGCCAATCAGCCCCAGCATTTT.